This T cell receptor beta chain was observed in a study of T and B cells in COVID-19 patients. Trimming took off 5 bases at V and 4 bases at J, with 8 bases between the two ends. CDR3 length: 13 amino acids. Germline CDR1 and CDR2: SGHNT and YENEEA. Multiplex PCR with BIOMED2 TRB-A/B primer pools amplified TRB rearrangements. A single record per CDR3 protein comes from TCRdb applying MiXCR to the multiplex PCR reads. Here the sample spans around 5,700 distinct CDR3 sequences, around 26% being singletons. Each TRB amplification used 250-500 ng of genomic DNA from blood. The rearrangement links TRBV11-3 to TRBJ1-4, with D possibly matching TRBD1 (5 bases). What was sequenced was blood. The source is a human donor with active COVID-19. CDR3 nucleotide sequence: TGTGCCAGCAGCAGGGGTGTTAATGAAAAACTGTTTTTT. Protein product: CASSRGVNEKLFF.